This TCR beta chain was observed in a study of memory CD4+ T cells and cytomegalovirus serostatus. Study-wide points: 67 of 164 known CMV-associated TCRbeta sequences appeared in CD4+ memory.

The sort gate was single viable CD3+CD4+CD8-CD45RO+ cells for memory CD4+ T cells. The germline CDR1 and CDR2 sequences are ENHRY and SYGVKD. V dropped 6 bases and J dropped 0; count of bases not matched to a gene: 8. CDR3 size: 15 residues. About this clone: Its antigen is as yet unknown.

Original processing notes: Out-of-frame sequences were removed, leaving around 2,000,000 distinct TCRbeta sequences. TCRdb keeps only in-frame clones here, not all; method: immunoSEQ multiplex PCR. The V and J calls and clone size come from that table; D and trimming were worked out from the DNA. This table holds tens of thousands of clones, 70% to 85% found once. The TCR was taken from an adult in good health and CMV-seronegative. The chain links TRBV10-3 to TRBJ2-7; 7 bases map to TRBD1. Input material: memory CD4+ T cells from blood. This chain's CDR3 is CAISSGTVLSYEQYF. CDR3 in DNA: TGTGCCATCAGCTCCGGGACAGTACTCTCCTACGAGCAGTACTTC.